The T cell receptor beta chain described here comes from a study of beta chain features in type 1 diabetes. Study findings and constraints: The study found moderately but significantly shorter TCRB CDR3s in all four CD4+ subsets of Type 1 diabetes patients.

Germline CDR1 MDHEN, CDR2 SYDVKM. V lost 6 bases and J 7 bases, leaving 16 bases between the germline ends. This CDR3 spans 13 amino acids. Regarding this clone: The antigen is not known.

The whole isolated RNA underwent reverse transcription, so sequencing captured expressed TCRB transcripts. TCRdb's table, derived via immunoSEQ multiplex PCR, lists solely in-frame clones and lacks some. Among 400,000 or so clones, 9.6% were seen once, and the ten largest hold over 0.45%. In total, each donor contributed a single heparinised blood draw that averaged around 110 mL. Material: central memory CD4+ T cells from blood. This rearrangement joins TRBV28 to TRBJ2-7; a weak D match, TRBD1 (6 bases). This TCR derives from a man under 40 with type 1 diabetes. CDR3 residues: CASRITGFGEQYF. For the CDR3, the DNA is TGTGCCAGCAGGATTACAGGGTTCGGGGAGCAGTACTTC.